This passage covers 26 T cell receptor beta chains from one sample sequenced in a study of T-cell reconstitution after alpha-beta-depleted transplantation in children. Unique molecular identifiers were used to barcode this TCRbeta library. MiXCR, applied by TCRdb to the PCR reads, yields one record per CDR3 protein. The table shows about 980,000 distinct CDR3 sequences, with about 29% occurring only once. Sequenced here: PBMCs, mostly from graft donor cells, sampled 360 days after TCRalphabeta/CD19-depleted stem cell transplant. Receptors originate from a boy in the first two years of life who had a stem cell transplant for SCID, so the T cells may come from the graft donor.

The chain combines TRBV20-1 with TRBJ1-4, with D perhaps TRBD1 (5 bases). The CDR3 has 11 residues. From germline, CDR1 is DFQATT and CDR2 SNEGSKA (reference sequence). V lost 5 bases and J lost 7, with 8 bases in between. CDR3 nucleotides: TGCAGTGCTCGAAGGGGTGAAAAACTGTTTTTT. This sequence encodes CSARRGEKLFF.

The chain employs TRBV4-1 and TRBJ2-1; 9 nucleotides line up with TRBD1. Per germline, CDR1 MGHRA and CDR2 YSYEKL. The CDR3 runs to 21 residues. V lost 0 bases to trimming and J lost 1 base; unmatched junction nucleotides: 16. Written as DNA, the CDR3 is TGCGCCAGCAGCCAAGATGGGGGACAGGGCTTAAAGGGACGGTCCTACAATGAGCAGTTCTTC. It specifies CASSQDGGQGLKGRSYNEQFF.

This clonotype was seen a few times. The CDR3 DNA reads as TGCAGTGCTAGAGACCAAAACAGGGGTACAGATACGCAGTATTTT. Translation gives CSARDQNRGTDTQYF. V and J are TRBV20-1 and TRBJ2-3, with 7 bases identical to TRBD1. The V gene's germline CDR1 is DFQATT and CDR2 SNEGSKA (reference sequence). V lost 0 bases and J lost 3; bases outside the gene matches: 6. This CDR3 contains 15 residues.

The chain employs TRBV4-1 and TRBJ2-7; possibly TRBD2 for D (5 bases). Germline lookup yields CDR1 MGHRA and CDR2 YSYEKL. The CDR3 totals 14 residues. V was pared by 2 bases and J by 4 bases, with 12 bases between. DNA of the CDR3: TGCGCCAGCAGCCAACCTGGTGAGGGATACGAGCAGTACTTC. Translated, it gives CASSQPGEGYEQYF.

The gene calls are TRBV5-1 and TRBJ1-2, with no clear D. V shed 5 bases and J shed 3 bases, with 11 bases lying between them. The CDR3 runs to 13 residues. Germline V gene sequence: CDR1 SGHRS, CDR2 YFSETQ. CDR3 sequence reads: CASSRLGYYGYTF. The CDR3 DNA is TGCGCCAGCAGTCGGCTGGGTTACTATGGCTACACCTTC.

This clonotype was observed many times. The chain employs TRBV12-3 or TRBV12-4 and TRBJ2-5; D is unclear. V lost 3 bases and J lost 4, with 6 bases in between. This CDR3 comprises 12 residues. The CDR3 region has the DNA TGTGCCAGCAGTTTGGTCATAGAGACCCAGTACTTC. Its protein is CASSLVIETQYF.

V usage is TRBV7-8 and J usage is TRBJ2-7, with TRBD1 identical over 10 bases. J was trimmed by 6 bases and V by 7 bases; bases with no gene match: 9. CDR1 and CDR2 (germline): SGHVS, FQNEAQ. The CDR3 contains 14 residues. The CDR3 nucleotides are TGTGCCAGCACGCCCCGACAGGGGGCTGCCGAGCAGTACTTC. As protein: CASTPRQGAAEQYF. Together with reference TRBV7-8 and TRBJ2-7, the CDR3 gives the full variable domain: GAGVSQSPRYKVAKRGQDVALRCDPISGHVSLFWYQQALGQGPEFLTYFQNEAQLDKSGLPSDRFFAERPEGSVSTLKIQRTQQEDSAVYLCASTPRQGAAEQYFGPGTRLTVT.

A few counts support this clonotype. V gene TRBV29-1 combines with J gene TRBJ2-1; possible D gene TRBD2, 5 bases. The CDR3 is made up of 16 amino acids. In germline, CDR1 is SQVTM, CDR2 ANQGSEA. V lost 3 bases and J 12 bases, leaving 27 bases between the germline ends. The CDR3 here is CSVDNLPGKPMVGQFF. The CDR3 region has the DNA TGCAGCGTTGATAACCTTCCCGGGAAACCTATGGTTGGGCAGTTCTTC.

CDR3 residues: CASSYQGKTQYF. As DNA, the CDR3 is TGTGCCAGCAGTTACCAGGGCAAGACCCAGTACTTC. The V gene is TRBV6-5, the J gene TRBJ2-5, with D maybe TRBD1 (5 bases). The length of the CDR3 is 12 residues. V was shortened by 2 bases and J by 6 bases, with 7 bases between the two germline ends. The germline V gene has CDR1 MNHEY and CDR2 SVGAGI.

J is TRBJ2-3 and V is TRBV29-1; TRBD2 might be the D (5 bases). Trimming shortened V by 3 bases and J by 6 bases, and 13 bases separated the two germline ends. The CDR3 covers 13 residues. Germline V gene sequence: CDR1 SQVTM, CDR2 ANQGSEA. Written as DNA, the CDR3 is TGCAGCGTTGATAACGGGGAATCTGATACGCAGTATTTT. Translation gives CSVDNGESDTQYF.

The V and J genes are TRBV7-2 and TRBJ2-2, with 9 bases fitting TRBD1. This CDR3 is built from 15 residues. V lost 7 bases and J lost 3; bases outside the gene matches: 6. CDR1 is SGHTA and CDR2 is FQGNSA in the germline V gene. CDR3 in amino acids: CASTSGTGYTGELFF. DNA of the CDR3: TGTGCCAGCACCTCCGGGACAGGGTACACCGGGGAGCTGTTTTTT.

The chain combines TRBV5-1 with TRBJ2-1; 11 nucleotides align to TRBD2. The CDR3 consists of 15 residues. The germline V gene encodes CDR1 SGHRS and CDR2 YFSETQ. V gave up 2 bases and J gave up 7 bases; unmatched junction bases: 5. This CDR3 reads CASSLLAGDVNEQFF. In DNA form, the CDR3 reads TGCGCCAGCAGCTTACTAGCGGGGGACGTAAATGAGCAGTTCTTC.

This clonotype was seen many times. CDR3 DNA sequence: TGTGCCAGCAGTTTATTACCCGGGACAGTCTACAATGAGCAGTTCTTC. As protein: CASSLLPGTVYNEQFF. V is TRBV12-3 or TRBV12-4 and J is TRBJ2-1; TRBD1 aligns across 7 bases. This CDR3 has 16 amino acids. V lost 2 bases, J lost 3 bases, and 7 bases stayed unmatched.

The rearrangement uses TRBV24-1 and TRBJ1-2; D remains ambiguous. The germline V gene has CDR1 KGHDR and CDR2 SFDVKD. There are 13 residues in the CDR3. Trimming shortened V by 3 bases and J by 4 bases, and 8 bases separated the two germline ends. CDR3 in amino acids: CATSDPQTYGYTF. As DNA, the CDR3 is TGTGCCACCAGTGATCCTCAGACCTATGGCTACACCTTC.

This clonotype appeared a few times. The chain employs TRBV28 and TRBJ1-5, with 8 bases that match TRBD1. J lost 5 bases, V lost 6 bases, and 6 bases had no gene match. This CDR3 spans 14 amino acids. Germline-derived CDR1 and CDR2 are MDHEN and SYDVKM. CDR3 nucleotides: TGTGCCAGCAGGAGGGGACAGGCCGATCAGCCCCAGCATTTT. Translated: CASRRGQADQPQHF.

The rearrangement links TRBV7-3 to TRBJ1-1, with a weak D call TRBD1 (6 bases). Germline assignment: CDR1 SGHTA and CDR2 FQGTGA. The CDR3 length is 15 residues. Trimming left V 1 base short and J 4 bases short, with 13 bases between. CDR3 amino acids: CASSLMGGARTEAFF. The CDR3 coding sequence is TGTGCCAGCAGCTTAATGGGGGGGGCTCGCACTGAAGCTTTCTTT.

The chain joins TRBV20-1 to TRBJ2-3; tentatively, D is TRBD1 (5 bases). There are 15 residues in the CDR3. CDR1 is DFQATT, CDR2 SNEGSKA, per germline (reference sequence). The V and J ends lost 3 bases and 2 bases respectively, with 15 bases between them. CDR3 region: CSASSQGLNTDTQYF. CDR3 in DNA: TGCAGTGCTAGTAGCCAGGGCCTAAACACAGATACGCAGTATTTT.

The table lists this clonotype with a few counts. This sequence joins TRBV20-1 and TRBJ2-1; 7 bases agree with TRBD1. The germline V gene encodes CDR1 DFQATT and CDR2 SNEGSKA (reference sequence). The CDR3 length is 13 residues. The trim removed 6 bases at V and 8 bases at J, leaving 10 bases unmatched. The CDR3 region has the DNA TGCAGTGCCGAGACAGGGTATCTTGATGAGCAGTTCTTC. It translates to CSAETGYLDEQFF.

CDR3 protein: CASSFDSRSNQPQHF. In DNA, the CDR3 is TGTGCCAGCAGCTTCGACAGTCGTAGCAATCAGCCCCAGCATTTT. V usage is TRBV5-5 and J usage is TRBJ1-5; D might be TRBD1 (5 bases). The CDR3 loop spans 15 amino acids. CDR1 is SGHKS and CDR2 is YYEKEE in the germline V gene (reference sequence). V shed 2 bases and J shed 0 bases, with 9 bases lying between them.

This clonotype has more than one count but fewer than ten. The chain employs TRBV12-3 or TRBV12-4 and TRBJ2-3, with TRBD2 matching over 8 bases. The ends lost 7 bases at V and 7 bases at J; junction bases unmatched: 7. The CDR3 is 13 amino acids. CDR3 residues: CASIKRGSYTQYF. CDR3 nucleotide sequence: TGTGCCAGCATTAAGCGGGGGTCATATACGCAGTATTTT.

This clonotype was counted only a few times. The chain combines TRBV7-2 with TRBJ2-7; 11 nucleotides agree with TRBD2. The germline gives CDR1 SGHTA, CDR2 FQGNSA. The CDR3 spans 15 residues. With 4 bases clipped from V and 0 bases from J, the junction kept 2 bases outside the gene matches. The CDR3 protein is CASSSGLADSYEQYF. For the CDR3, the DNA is TGTGCCAGCAGCTCGGGACTAGCGGACTCCTACGAGCAGTACTTC. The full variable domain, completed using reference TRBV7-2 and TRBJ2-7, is GAGVSQSPSNKVTEKGKDVELRCDPISGHTALYWYRQSLGQGLEFLIYFQGNSAPDKSGLPSDRFSAERTGGSVSTLTIQRTQQEDSAVYLCASSSGLADSYEQYFGPGTRLTVT.

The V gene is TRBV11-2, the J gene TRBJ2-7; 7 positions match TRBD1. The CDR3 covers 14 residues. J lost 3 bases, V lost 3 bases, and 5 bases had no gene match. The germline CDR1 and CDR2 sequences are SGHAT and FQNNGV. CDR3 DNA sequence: TGTGCCAGCAGCTTTGACAGGGCCCTCTACGAGCAGTACTTC. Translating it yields CASSFDRALYEQYF.

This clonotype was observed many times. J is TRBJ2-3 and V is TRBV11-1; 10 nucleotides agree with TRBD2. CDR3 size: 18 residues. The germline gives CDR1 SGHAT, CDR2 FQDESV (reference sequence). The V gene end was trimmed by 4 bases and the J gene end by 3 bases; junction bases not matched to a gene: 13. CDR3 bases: TGTGCCAGCAGCTCCACAAAGACTAGCGGGTCGGGGACAGATACGCAGTATTTT. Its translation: CASSSTKTSGSGTDTQYF.

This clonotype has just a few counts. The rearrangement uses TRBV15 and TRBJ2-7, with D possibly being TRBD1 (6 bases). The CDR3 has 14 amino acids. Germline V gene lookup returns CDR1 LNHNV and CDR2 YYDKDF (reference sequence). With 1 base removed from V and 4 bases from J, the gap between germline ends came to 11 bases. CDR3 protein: CATSRGGHVYEQYF. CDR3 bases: TGTGCCACCAGCAGAGGGGGACACGTATACGAGCAGTACTTC.

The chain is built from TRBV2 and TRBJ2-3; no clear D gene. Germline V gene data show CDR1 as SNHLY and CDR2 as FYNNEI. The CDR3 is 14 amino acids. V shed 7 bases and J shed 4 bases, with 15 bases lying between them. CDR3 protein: CASTRTQAADTQYF. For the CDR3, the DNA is TGTGCCAGCACTAGAACCCAGGCCGCAGATACGCAGTATTTT.

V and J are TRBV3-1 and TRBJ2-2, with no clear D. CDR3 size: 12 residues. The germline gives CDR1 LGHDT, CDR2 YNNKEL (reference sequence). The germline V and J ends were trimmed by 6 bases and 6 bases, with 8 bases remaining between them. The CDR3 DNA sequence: TGTGCCAGCAGTTATGAACCCGGGGAGCTGTTTTTT. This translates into CASSYEPGELFF.